Sequencing of this T cell receptor beta chain was carried out in a study of CXCR3-negative and CXCR3-positive naive CD8 T cells. Of note for this clonotype: Its antigen is not known.

The CDR3 length is 13 residues. Notes on the study in general: A higher hydrophobicity marked the TRB CDR3s of CXCR3-positive naive cells versus CXCR3-negative naive cells. Both naive subsets showed comparably high diversity, and memory CD8+ cells showed much lower diversity.

UMI-tagged TRB cDNA libraries were built via 5' RACE. With the 5' RACE reads reprocessed, TCRdb shows one record per CDR3 protein and no DNA. Here the sample table reports about 80,000 distinct CDR3 sequences. This rearrangement joins TRBV12-3 or TRBV12-4 to TRBJ2-5; TCRdb lists TRBD1, though no DNA is available to test this call. This clonotype was obtained from a human donor in good health. Some clones in this sample may be carry-over from other donors' samples. The sample comprised naive CXCR3- CD8+ T cells from blood. Subset in this sample: CD45RO-CCR7+CD27+CD95- naive CD8+ T cells lacking CXCR3 (TNR3-). The chain's CDR3 is CASSPGRQETQYF.